This TCR beta chain comes out of a study of T cells in localized non-small cell lung cancer. As regards this clone: As yet, its antigen is unknown.

Points from the study as a whole: Because sequencing included only one region (of the tumor), heterogeneity remains possible.

Repertoires were generated with immunoSEQ multiplex PCR, while TCRdb's copy carries only in-frame clones and drops some. The repertoire holds under 45,000 clones, with 75% to 85% as singletons. This TCR derives from a man aged 40 to 69 with stage II lung adenocarcinoma. Here the sequenced sample was PBMCs, taken before any cancer treatment.

The CDR3 sequence: CATLDGYEQYF. DNA of the CDR3: TGTGCCACCTTGGACGGCTACGAGCAGTACTTC. J is TRBJ2-7 and V is TRBV27, with D hard to call. Looked up from germline, CDR1 is MNHEY and CDR2 is SMNVEV (reference sequence). The CDR3 covers 11 residues. Trimming pared 10 bases from V and 3 bases from J, leaving 10 bases between.